The clone carrying this TCR beta chain has just one count. Its cognate antigen is unknown. This sample was included in a study of cytomegalovirus exposure and HLA in healthy donors. Points from the study as a whole: Analysis was performed later, and it showed HLA-associated TCR beta chains to be more clonally expanded than equally common others. Later work found that TCR association rates differed between HLA loci; DRB1 had the most and HLA-C the fewest. Later on, analysis showed that most CMV-associated TCR beta chains appeared to be HLA-restricted.

Amplification used 60 Vbeta primers and 13 Jbeta primers. Generated by immunoSEQ multiplex PCR, the TCRdb table keeps only in-frame clones and is missing some. The data contain some 88,000 clones, roughly 74% of them singletons. CDR1 ENHRY and CDR2 SYGVKD come from the germline V gene. Trimming cost V 5 bases and J 5 bases; bases outside gene matches: 7. The CDR3 is 15 amino acids. The sample consisted of PBMCs. The rearrangement joins TRBV10-3 to TRBJ1-5, with 9 bases lining up with TRBD1. The receptor comes from a woman younger than 30 in good health and CMV-seropositive. As DNA, the CDR3 is TGTGCCATCAGTAAACAGGGGGCCGTTGATCAGCCCCAGCATTTT. Translation: CAISKQGAVDQPQHF.